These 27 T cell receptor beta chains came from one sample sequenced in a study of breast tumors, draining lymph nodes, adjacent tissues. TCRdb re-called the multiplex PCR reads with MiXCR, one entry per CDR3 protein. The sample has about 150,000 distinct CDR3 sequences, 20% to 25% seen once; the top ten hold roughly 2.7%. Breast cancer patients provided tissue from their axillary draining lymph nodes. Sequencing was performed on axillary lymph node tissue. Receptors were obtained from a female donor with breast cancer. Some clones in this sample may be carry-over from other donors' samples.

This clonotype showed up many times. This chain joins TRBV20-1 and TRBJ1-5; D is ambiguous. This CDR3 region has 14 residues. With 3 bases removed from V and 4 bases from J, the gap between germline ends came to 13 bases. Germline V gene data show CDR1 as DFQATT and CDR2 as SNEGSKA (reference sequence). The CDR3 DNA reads TGCAGTGCTAGGGCTTCCGGTGCAAATCAGCCCCAGCATTTT. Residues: CSARASGANQPQHF.

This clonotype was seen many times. CDR3 sequence reads: CASSLDRVSGIVNEQFF. The DNA of the CDR3 is TGTGCCAGCAGCTTAGATCGGGTTAGCGGGATAGTGAATGAGCAGTTCTTC. The chain combines TRBV11-3 with TRBJ2-1; 8 positions agree with TRBD2. From germline, CDR1 is SGHNT and CDR2 YENEEA. This CDR3 contains 17 residues. Trimming took 0 bases from V and 7 from J; bases not matched to a gene: 11.

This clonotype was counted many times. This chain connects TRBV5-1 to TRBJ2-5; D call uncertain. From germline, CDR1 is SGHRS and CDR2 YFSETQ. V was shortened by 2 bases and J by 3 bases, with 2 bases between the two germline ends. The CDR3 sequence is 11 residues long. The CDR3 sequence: CASSFEETQYF. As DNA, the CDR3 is TGCGCCAGCAGCTTCGAAGAGACCCAGTACTTC.

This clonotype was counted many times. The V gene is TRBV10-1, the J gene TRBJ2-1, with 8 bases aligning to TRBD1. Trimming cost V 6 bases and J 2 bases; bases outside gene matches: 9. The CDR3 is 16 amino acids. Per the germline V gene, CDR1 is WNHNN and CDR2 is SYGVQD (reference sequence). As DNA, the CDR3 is TGCGCCAGCAGCACAGTCAGGGGGCCCGCCTACAATGAGCAGTTCTTC. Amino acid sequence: CASSTVRGPAYNEQFF.

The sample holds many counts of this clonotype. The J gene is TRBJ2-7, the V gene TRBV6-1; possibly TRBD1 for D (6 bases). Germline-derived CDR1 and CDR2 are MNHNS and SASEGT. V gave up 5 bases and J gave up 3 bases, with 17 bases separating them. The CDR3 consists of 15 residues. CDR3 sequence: CASSLDRQSVYEQYF. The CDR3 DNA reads TGTGCCAGCAGTCTCGACAGGCAGTCCGTCTACGAGCAGTACTTC.

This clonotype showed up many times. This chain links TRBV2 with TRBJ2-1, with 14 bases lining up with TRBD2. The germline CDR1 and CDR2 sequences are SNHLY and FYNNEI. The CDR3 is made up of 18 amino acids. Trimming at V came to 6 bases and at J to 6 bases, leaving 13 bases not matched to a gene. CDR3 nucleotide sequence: TGTGCCAGCAGGATAGGACTAGCGGGAGGAGGGATAAGCAATGAGCAGTTCTTC. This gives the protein CASRIGLAGGGISNEQFF.

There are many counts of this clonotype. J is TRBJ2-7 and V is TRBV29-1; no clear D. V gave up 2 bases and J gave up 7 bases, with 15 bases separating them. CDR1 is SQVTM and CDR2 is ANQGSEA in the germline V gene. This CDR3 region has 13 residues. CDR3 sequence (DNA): TGCAGCGTTGAAAAACAGACATCTCGAGAGCAGTACTTC. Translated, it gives CSVEKQTSREQYF.

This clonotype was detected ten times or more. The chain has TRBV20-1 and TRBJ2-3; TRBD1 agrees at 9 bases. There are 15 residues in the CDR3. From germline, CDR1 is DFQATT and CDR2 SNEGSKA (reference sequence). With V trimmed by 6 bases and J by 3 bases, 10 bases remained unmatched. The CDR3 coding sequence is TGCAGTGCGCTTGGCCGGACAGGGGTGACAGATACGCAGTATTTT. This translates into CSALGRTGVTDTQYF.

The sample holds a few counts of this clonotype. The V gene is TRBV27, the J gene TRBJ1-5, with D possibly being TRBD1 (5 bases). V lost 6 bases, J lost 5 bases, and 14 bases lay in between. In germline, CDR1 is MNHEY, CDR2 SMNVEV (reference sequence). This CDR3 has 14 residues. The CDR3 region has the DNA TGTGCCAGCAGGGGCACAGGAACCGATCAGCCCCAGCATTTT. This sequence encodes CASRGTGTDQPQHF.

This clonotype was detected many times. This chain's CDR3 is CASSLGSIDTQYF. The CDR3 DNA reads as TGTGCCAGCAGCTTAGGGTCTATAGATACGCAGTATTTT. V and J are TRBV7-2 and TRBJ2-3, with D unresolved. V was clipped by 1 base and J by 5 bases, with 7 bases between them. The CDR3 is 13 residues long. Germline V gives CDR1 SGHTA, CDR2 FQGNSA.

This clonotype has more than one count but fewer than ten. The CDR3 region has the DNA TGTGCCAGCAGTGAAGCTAGCGGGTATACGCAGTATTTT. Translated, it gives CASSEASGYTQYF. The chain combines TRBV6-1 with TRBJ2-3; 7 bases are a match to TRBD2. This CDR3 region has 13 residues. CDR1 and CDR2 from the germline V gene are MNHNS and SASEGT. The V segment lost 0 bases and the J segment 7 bases; nucleotides outside the gene matches: 1.

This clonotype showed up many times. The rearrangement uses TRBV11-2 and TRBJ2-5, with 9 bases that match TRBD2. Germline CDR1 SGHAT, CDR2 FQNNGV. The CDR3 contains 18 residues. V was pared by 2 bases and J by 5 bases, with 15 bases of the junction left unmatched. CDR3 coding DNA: TGTGCCAGCAGCTTAACTGGGAATCCGGGACTAGCCGGTGAGACCCAGTACTTC. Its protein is CASSLTGNPGLAGETQYF.

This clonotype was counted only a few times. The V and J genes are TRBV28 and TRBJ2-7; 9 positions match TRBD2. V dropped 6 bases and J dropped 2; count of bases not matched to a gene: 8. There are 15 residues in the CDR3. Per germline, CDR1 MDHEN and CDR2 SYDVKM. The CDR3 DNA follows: TGTGCCAGCAGCCCCCCGGGACTAGCAGCCTACGAGCAGTACTTC. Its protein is CASSPPGLAAYEQYF. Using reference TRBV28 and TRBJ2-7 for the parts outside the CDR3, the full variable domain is DVKVTQSSRYLVKRTGEKVFLECVQDMDHENMFWYRQDPGLGLRLIYFSYDVKMKEKGDIPEGYSVSREKKERFSLILESASTNQTSMYLCASSPPGLAAYEQYFGPGTRLTVT.

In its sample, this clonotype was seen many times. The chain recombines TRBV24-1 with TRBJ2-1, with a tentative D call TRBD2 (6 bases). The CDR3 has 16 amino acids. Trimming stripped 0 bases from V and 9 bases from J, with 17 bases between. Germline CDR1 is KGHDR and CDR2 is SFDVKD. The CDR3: CATSDLKAPSDGEQFF. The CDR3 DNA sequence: TGTGCCACCAGTGATTTGAAGGCCCCTAGCGATGGTGAGCAGTTCTTC.

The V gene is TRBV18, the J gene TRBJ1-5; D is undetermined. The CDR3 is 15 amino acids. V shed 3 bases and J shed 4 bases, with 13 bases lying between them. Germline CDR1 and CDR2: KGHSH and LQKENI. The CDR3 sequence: CASSPLPEYNQPQHF. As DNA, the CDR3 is TGTGCCAGCTCACCTTTGCCGGAGTATAATCAGCCCCAGCATTTT.

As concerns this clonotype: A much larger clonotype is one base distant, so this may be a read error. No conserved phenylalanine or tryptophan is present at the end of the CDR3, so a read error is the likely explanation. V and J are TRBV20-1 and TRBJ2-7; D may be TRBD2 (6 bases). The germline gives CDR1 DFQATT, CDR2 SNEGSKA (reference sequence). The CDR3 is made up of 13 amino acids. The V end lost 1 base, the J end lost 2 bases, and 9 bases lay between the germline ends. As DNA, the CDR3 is TGCAGTGCTAGAGCGGACTATCCCTACGAGCAGTACCTC. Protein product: CSARADYPYEQYL.

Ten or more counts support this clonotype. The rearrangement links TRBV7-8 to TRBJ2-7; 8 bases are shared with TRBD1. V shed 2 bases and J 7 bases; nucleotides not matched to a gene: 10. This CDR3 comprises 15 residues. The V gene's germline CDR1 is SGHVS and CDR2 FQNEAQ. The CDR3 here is CASSLRGQGFSEQYF. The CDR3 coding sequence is TGTGCCAGCAGCTTACGTGGACAGGGTTTTTCGGAGCAGTACTTC.

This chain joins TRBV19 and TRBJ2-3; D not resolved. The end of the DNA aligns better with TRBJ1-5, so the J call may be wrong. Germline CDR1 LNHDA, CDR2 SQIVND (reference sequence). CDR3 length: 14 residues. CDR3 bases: TGTGCCAGTAAGTTAAGCGGGAGTTACAATACGCAGCATTTT. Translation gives CASKLSGSYNTQHF.

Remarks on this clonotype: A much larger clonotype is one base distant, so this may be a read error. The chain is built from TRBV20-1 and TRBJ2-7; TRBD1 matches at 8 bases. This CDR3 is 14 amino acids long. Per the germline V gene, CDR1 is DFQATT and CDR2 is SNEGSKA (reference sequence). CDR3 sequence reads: CSARRTGISHEQYF. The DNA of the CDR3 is TGCAGTGCTAGAAGGACAGGGATCTCCCACGAGCAGTACTTC.

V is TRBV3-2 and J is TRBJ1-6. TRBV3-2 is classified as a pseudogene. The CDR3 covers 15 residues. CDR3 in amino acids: CASSQGFPYNSPLHF. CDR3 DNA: TGTGCCAGCAGCCAAGGGTTCCCCTATAATTCACCCCTCCACTTT.

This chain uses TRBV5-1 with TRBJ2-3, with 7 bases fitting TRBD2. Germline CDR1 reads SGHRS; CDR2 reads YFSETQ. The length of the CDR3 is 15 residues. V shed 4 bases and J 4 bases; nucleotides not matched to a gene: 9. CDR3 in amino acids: CASSVTGGSADTQYF. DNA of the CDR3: TGCGCCAGCAGCGTTACTGGCGGGAGTGCAGATACGCAGTATTTT. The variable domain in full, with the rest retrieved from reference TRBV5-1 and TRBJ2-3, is KAGVTQTPRYLIKTRGQQVTLSCSPISGHRSVSWYQQTPGQGLQFLFEYFSETQRNKGNFPGRFSGRQFSNSRSEMNVSTLELGDSALYLCASSVTGGSADTQYFGPGTRLTVL.

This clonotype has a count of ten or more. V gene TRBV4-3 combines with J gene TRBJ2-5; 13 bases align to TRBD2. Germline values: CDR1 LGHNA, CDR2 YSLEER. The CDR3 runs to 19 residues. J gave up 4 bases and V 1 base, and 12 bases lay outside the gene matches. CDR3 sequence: CASSQGLAGGVGVGETQYF. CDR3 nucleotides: TGCGCCAGCAGCCAAGGACTAGCGGGAGGTGTTGGCGTCGGAGAGACCCAGTACTTC.

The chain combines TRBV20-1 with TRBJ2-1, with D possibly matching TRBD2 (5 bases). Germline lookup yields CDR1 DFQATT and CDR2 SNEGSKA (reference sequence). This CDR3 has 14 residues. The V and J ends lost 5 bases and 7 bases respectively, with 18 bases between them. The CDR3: CSAPSPTSLNEQFF. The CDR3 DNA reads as TGCAGTGCTCCCTCCCCCACTAGTTTGAATGAGCAGTTCTTC.

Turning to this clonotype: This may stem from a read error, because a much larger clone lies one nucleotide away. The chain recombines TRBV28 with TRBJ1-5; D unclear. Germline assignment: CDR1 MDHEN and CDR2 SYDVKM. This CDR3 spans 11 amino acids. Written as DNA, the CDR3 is TGTGCCGGCAGTTCAGATCAGCCCCAGCATTTT. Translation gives CAGSSDQPQHF.

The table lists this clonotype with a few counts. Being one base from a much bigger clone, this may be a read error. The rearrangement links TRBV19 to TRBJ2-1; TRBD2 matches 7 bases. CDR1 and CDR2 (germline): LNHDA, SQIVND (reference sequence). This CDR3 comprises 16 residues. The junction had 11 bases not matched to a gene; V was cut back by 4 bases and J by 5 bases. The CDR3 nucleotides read TGTGCCAGTAGTAAATCGGGACTAACTCCCAACAATGAGCAGTTCTTC. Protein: CASSKSGLTPNNEQFF.

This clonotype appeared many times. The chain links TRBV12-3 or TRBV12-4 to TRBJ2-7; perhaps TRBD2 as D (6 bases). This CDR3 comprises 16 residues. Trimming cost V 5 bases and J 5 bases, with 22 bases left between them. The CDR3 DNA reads TGTGCCAGCAGTACCGCCGGGAGATCTCGATCCCACGAGCAGTACTTC. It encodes CASSTAGRSRSHEQYF.

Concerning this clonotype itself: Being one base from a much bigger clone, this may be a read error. The CDR3 loop reads CASSAWTSYQETQYF. CDR3 DNA: TGCGCCAGCAGCGCCTGGACATCGTACCAAGAGACCCAGTACTTC. This chain links TRBV5-1 with TRBJ2-5, with D possibly TRBD1 on 5 matching bases. V was trimmed by 4 bases and J by 0 bases, leaving 13 bases between them. CDR1 and CDR2 (germline): SGHRS, YFSETQ. The CDR3 is 15 amino acids.